The next 3 T cell receptor beta chains were all read from a single sample in a study of vaccination effects on CD4 cells after COVID-19. For these TCRs, the target antigens are not known. Assay: immunoSEQ multiplex PCR; the TCRdb copy retains only in-frame clones and omits some. The table shows roughly 59,000 clones, with 60% to 80% occurring only once. Expansion of antigen-specific CD4+ T cells with viral peptide pools was carried out by the ViraFEST assay before sequencing. Subsequent to a culture period of 10 to 11 days, CD4+ T cells were isolated. All study participants received two doses of BNT162b2 or mRNA-1273 vaccine. The sample here was CD4+ T cells from PBMCs cultured with HCoV-OC43 spike peptides, taken after COVID-19 vaccination. Specified subset: HCoV-OC43 spike overlapping peptide pool stimulation. These receptors all come from a human donor who received a COVID-19 vaccine.

This chain uses TRBV19 with TRBJ2-7; 11 nucleotides align to TRBD2. CDR1 is LNHDA and CDR2 is SQIVND in the germline V gene (reference sequence). The CDR3 is made up of 15 amino acids. With 8 bases clipped from V and 5 bases from J, the junction kept 11 bases outside the gene matches. CDR3 DNA sequence: TGTGCCAGTTCTCCGGGACTAGCGGTTGGGGACGAGCAGTACGTC. Translating gives CASSPGLAVGDEQYV.

The rearrangement joins TRBV7-2 to TRBJ1-1; tentatively, D is TRBD1 (6 bases). V lost 5 bases and J lost 0, with 10 bases in between. The germline gives CDR1 SGHTA, CDR2 FQGNSA. The CDR3 contains 14 residues. This CDR3 is CASSLTGMNTEAFF. DNA of the CDR3: TGTGCCAGCAGCCTCACAGGGATGAACACTGAAGCTTTCTTT.

This chain joins TRBV14 and TRBJ1-2; the D gene is possibly TRBD1 (5 bases). CDR3 length: 15 amino acids. Trimming cost V 0 bases and J 2 bases, with 10 bases left between them. Germline CDR1 SGHDN, CDR2 FVKESK. The CDR3 nucleotides are TGTGCCAGCAGCCAAGAGCCCAGGGTAAACTATGGCTACACCTTC. It translates to CASSQEPRVNYGYTF.